Reported below is one T cell receptor (beta chain). This sample stems from a study of blood T cell repertoires in COVID-19. Study summary: T cells, B-cell-depleted T cells, or PBMCs provided the cDNA or gDNA that served as material.

The V end lost 7 bases, the J end lost 7 bases, and 17 bases lay between the germline ends. The CDR3 consists of 14 residues. The germline V gene has CDR1 MDHEN and CDR2 SYDVKM. TCRdb keeps only in-frame clones here, not all; method: immunoSEQ multiplex PCR. This sample has about 43,000 clones, with around 89% found just once. V gene TRBV28 combines with J gene TRBJ1-5, with D maybe TRBD1 (5 bases). This TCR came from a human donor in a cohort sampled during active COVID-19. Source material: peripheral blood. CDR3 DNA: TGTGCCAGCAACGAATTAGGGGAAAGACAGCCCCAGCATTTT. Protein: CASNELGERQPQHF. Supplemented by reference TRBV28 and TRBJ1-5, the full variable domain reads DVKVTQSSRYLVKRTGEKVFLECVQDMDHENMFWYRQDPGLGLRLIYFSYDVKMKEKGDIPEGYSVSREKKERFSLILESASTNQTSMYLCASNELGERQPQHFGDGTRLSIL.